The clone carrying this T cell receptor beta chain was observed a handful of times. Its antigen is as yet unknown. The data originate from a study of naive and memory T cell subsets. From the second PCR step, alpha and beta chains were amplified apart. CD4 T cells were positively selected, then CD8 T cells from the CD4-negative fraction. J was trimmed by 4 bases and V by 4 bases; bases with no gene match: 9. Germline assignment: CDR1 MGHRA and CDR2 YSYEKL. This CDR3 is 17 amino acids long. Two oligonucleotides, mixed equimolar, formed the beta constant-region primer covering TRBC1 and TRBC2. The ligated cDNA underwent four PCR rounds using SP2 and nested alpha and beta constant-region primers. TCRdb passed the UMI-ligation and nested PCR reads through MiXCR, listing each CDR3 protein once. The sample contains roughly 8,000 distinct CDR3 sequences, less than 35% of which appear only once. The study's findings and limits: In naive cells, over 95% of TCR sequences were seen only once.

The sequence was collected from a human donor in good health. The sequencing sample was made of CD8+ TEMRA cells from blood. Sample subset: effector memory re-expressing CD45RA, CD45RA+ CD27-. This chain uses TRBV4-1 with TRBJ2-1; 11 bases are a match to TRBD2. CDR3 in DNA: TGCGCCAGCAGCCCGAGAACTAGCGGGGGTAATTACAATGAGCAGTTCTTC. Translating it yields CASSPRTSGGNYNEQFF.